There are a few counts of the clone carrying this TCR beta chain. Its specificity is unknown. The source of the sample is a study of T cells after yellow fever vaccination. Study-wide findings and caveats: Boosting was followed by the reappearance of most primary-vaccination clones (less than 98% CD4, 85% to 90% CD8).

One entry per CDR3 protein results from TCRdb running MiXCR on the 5' RACE reads. The sample carries hundreds of thousands of distinct CDR3 sequences, about 6.2% recorded once. This receptor was identified in a man aged 25-45 years who received the YFV17D yellow fever vaccine. This specimen consisted of PBMCs, obtained 5 days after the yellow fever booster vaccination.

The CDR3 loop is CASSRGAGFGDTQYF. In nucleotides, the CDR3 is TGTGCCAGCAGCCGAGGGGCGGGATTTGGGGATACGCAGTATTTT. The V gene is TRBV7-9, the J gene TRBJ2-3, with D perhaps TRBD2 (6 bases). The V gene's germline CDR1 is SEHNR and CDR2 FQNEAQ (reference sequence). The CDR3 length is 15 residues. V was pared by 5 bases and J by 6 bases, with 18 bases between.